What follows are 23 T cell receptor beta chains derived from one specimen sequenced in a study of T cell changes during pregnancy in multiple sclerosis. The table came from immunoSEQ multiplex PCR; TCRdb's copy has only in-frame clones and leaves some out. Here the sample spans about 38,000 clones, more than 75% being singletons. The specimen comprised CD8+ T cells from peripheral blood mononuclear cells, sampled in the third trimester of pregnancy. All receptors come from a female donor with multiple sclerosis, enrolled in a pregnancy study.

This clone has a single count. The chain couples TRBV5-1 to TRBJ1-2; possibly TRBD1 for D (5 bases). Trimming cost V 0 bases and J 4 bases, with 10 bases left between them. Germline lookup yields CDR1 SGHRS and CDR2 YFSETQ. CDR3 length: 14 amino acids. Here the CDR3 reads CASSLGGEFYGYTF. DNA for the CDR3: TGCGCCAGCAGCTTGGGGGGCGAGTTCTATGGCTACACCTTC.

The CDR3 region has the DNA TGTGCCACCAGCAGAGCAATCAACGAGGGTTCACCCCTCCACTTT. Amino acids: CATSRAINEGSPLHF. This chain connects TRBV15 to TRBJ1-6; D not certain. Trimming took off 1 base at V and 9 bases at J, with 13 bases between the two ends. This CDR3 comprises 15 residues. Germline V gene data show CDR1 as LNHNV and CDR2 as YYDKDF (reference sequence).

Regarding this clone: At one end, the junction sequence differs from germline, possibly due to a read error. The V call is TRBV2, the J call TRBJ1-1; D gene uncertain. The CDR3 has 14 amino acids. Germline assignment: CDR1 SNHLY and CDR2 FYNNEI. The CDR3 nucleotides are TGTGCCAGCAGTGGATTTACAGTGAACATTGAAGCTTTCTTT. It encodes CASSGFTVNIEAFF.

In its sample, this clone was seen a few times. This chain links TRBV4-1 with TRBJ1-1; D is undetermined. This CDR3 has 15 amino acids. Germline V CDR1 and CDR2: MGHRA, YSYEKL. Trimming stripped 0 bases from V and 4 bases from J, with 12 bases between. CDR3 sequence reads: CASSQEEGTGTEAFF. DNA for the CDR3: TGCGCCAGCAGCCAAGAGGAGGGCACGGGCACTGAAGCTTTCTTT.

This chain uses TRBV9 with TRBJ2-7, with a tentative D call TRBD1 (5 bases). Germline lookup yields CDR1 SGDLS and CDR2 YYNGEE. Trimming removed 3 bases at V and 3 bases at J, with 10 bases between. The CDR3 consists of 13 residues. As DNA, the CDR3 is TGTGCCAGCAGCGAGGGGCAGGACTACGAGCAGTACTTC. Its translation: CASSEGQDYEQYF.

This chain connects TRBV27 to TRBJ2-7, with D perhaps matching TRBD1 (5 bases). Trimming took off 5 bases at V and 2 bases at J, with 13 bases between the two ends. Germline CDR1 is MNHEY and CDR2 is SMNVEV (reference sequence). The CDR3 totals 14 residues. In DNA, the CDR3 is TGTGCCAGCAGTCGGGTCGACAGCACCTACGAGCAGTACTTC. Protein: CASSRVDSTYEQYF.

V and J are TRBV27 and TRBJ1-6; 9 nucleotides align to TRBD1. In germline, CDR1 is MNHEY, CDR2 SMNVEV (reference sequence). The junction had 6 bases not matched to a gene; V was cut back by 6 bases and J by 9 bases. The CDR3 has 14 residues. The CDR3 DNA reads as TGTGCCAGCAGGAGGGACAGGGAGGCTTCACCCCTCCACTTT. Protein product: CASRRDREASPLHF.

In its sample, this clone was seen once. The genes are TRBV5-1 and TRBJ2-3, with D unresolved. The CDR3 length is 14 residues. V lost 0 bases, J lost 4 bases, and 9 bases lay in between. Germline V CDR1 and CDR2: SGHRS, YFSETQ. CDR3 DNA sequence: TGCGCCAGCAGCTTGGCCCTCAGCGCAGATACGCAGTATTTT. Translation gives CASSLALSADTQYF.

The chain couples TRBV4-1 to TRBJ1-3; D might be TRBD1 (6 bases). The length of the CDR3 is 22 residues. The V gene lost 0 bases and the J gene lost 6 bases, with 33 bases spanning the gap. Germline lookup yields CDR1 MGHRA and CDR2 YSYEKL. CDR3 loop: CASSQDRFGLTGRNSLQNTIYF. The DNA of the CDR3 is TGCGCCAGCAGCCAAGATCGTTTTGGGTTGACAGGCCGGAATAGTCTCCAAAACACCATATATTTT.

V and J are TRBV7-9 and TRBJ1-1; D not certain. The CDR3 has 15 amino acids. Deletions cut 2 bases from V and 4 bases from J, with 14 bases between. Germline V gene data show CDR1 as SEHNR and CDR2 as FQNEAQ (reference sequence). The DNA of the CDR3 is TGTGCCAGCAGCTTATACGAGGGTTTAGGCACTGAAGCTTTCTTT. The encoded protein is CASSLYEGLGTEAFF.

The chain couples TRBV4-1 to TRBJ2-7; weak D call: TRBD2 (5 bases). Germline loops: CDR1 MGHRA, CDR2 YSYEKL. Trimming shortened V by 3 bases and J by 2 bases, and 14 bases separated the two germline ends. The CDR3 contains 15 residues. Written as DNA, the CDR3 is TGCGCCAGCAGCCAGGAGTGGGAGTTCGCCTACGAGCAGTACTTC. This gives the protein CASSQEWEFAYEQYF.

The chain recombines TRBV2 with TRBJ1-6, with D unclear. The CDR3 runs 13 residues. Trimming left V 8 bases short and J 3 bases short, with 8 bases between. The germline gives CDR1 SNHLY, CDR2 FYNNEI. The CDR3 protein is CASQPGYNSPLHF. In nucleotides, the CDR3 is TGTGCCAGCCAGCCAGGCTATAATTCACCCCTCCACTTT.

The chain carries TRBV5-5 and TRBJ2-7; perhaps TRBD1 as D (6 bases). The CDR3 has 14 residues. V lost 4 bases and J 5 bases, leaving 16 bases between the germline ends. Germline CDR1 SGHKS, CDR2 YYEKEE (reference sequence). The CDR3 is CASSNPRDMDEQYF. The CDR3 region has the DNA TGTGCCAGCAGCAACCCCAGGGACATGGACGAGCAGTACTTC.

This clone was counted a few times. The same CDR3 also results from other DNA sequences found in this sample. The gene calls are TRBV6-4 and TRBJ2-2, with 12 nucleotides matching TRBD2. The CDR3 covers 14 residues. In germline, CDR1 is MRHNA, CDR2 SNTAGT. V dropped 2 bases and J dropped 8; count of bases not matched to a gene: 0. The CDR3 is CASSDGLAGGELFF. In DNA, the CDR3 is TGTGCCAGCAGTGACGGACTAGCGGGGGGGGAGCTGTTTTTT.

The V gene is TRBV5-6, the J gene TRBJ2-7, with 7 bases matching TRBD2. Germline V gives CDR1 SGHDT, CDR2 YYEEEE. Trimming removed 0 bases from V and 6 bases from J; junction bases left unmatched: 3. This CDR3 comprises 13 residues. The DNA of the CDR3 is TGTGCCAGCAGCTTGGAAGGCGGGGGCGAGCAGTACTTC. Translating it yields CASSLEGGGEQYF.

V gene TRBV4-1 combines with J gene TRBJ2-5, with D hard to call. Germline V gene sequence: CDR1 MGHRA, CDR2 YSYEKL. V was clipped by 0 bases and J by 1 base, with 15 bases between them. The CDR3 is made up of 17 amino acids. The CDR3 loop is CASSQDFRRGSQETQYF. As DNA, the CDR3 is TGCGCCAGCAGCCAAGACTTTCGGAGAGGCAGCCAAGAGACCCAGTACTTC.

This chain connects TRBV19 to TRBJ1-3, with 7 bases matching TRBD1. CDR1 is LNHDA and CDR2 is SQIVND in the germline V gene (reference sequence). The length of the CDR3 is 16 residues. Trimming removed 4 bases from V and 2 bases from J; junction bases left unmatched: 8. The CDR3 DNA sequence: TGTGCCAGTAGTACCCGGACAGGAGAGACTGGAAACACCATATATTTT. This codes for CASSTRTGETGNTIYF.

The rearrangement links TRBV30 to TRBJ1-1, with no clear D. The CDR3 totals 11 residues. CDR1 is GTSNPN and CDR2 is SVGIG in the germline V gene (reference sequence). Trimming cost V 5 bases and J 5 bases, with 9 bases left between them. The CDR3 spells CAWFGGTEAFF. As DNA, the CDR3 is TGTGCCTGGTTCGGAGGGACTGAAGCTTTCTTT.

This rearrangement joins TRBV7-6 to TRBJ2-2, with D maybe TRBD1 (7 bases). CDR1 is SGHVS and CDR2 is FNYEAQ in the germline V gene. This CDR3 is 15 amino acids long. V gave up 5 bases and J gave up 7 bases, with 17 bases separating them. The CDR3 DNA sequence: TGTGCCAGCAGCCCCGACAGGGAGGTGAGCGGGGAGCTGTTTTTT. This codes for CASSPDREVSGELFF. Full variable domain (missing parts from reference TRBV7-6 and TRBJ2-2): GAGVSQSPRYKVTKRGQDVALRCDPISGHVSLYWYRQALGQGPEFLTYFNYEAQQDKSGLPNDRFSAERPEGSISTLTIQRTEQRDSAMYRCASSPDREVSGELFFGEGSRLTVL.

The V gene is TRBV2, the J gene TRBJ2-4; D not certain. CDR3 length: 12 residues. Germline V CDR1 and CDR2: SNHLY, FYNNEI. The ends were cut back, 7 bases at V and 0 bases at J, with 4 bases in the middle. The CDR3, as DNA: TGTGCCAGCATCCTAGCCAAAAACATTCAGTACTTC. Translation: CASILAKNIQYF.

This clone is medium-sized within its sample. The V call is TRBV6-4, the J call TRBJ2-1, with 9 bases lining up with TRBD2. The CDR3 is 16 residues long. Germline values: CDR1 MRHNA, CDR2 SNTAGT. V shed 0 bases, J shed 2 bases, and the junction held 2 bases outside the gene matches. The DNA of the CDR3 is TGTGCCAGCAGTGACTCAGCGGGGGGCCCCTACAATGAGCAGTTCTTC. Translating it yields CASSDSAGGPYNEQFF.

V is TRBV6-6 and J is TRBJ1-1; D gene ambiguous. This CDR3 is built from 14 residues. The V end lost 2 bases, the J end lost 1 base, and 8 bases lay between the germline ends. The germline gives CDR1 MNHNY, CDR2 SVGAGI (reference sequence). The CDR3 DNA reads as TGTGCCAGCAGTTACGGGCTGTCGAACACTGAAGCTTTCTTT. It yields the protein CASSYGLSNTEAFF.

This CDR3 reads CASSLPAGSSSYNSPLHF. The CDR3 nucleotides read TGTGCCAGCAGCTTACCCGCCGGGTCTAGCTCCTATAATTCACCCCTCCACTTT. The rearrangement links TRBV7-9 to TRBJ1-6; D not certain. The V gene lost 2 bases and the J gene lost 0 bases, with 14 bases spanning the gap. Looked up from germline, CDR1 is SEHNR and CDR2 is FQNEAQ (reference sequence). The CDR3 consists of 18 residues. The variable domain in full, completed from reference TRBV7-9 and TRBJ1-6, reads DTGVSQNPRHKITKRGQNVTFRCDPISEHNRLYWYRQTLGQGPEFLTYFQNEAQLEKSRLLSDRFSAERPKGSFSTLEIQRTEQGDSAMYLCASSLPAGSSSYNSPLHFGNGTRLTVT.